These T cell receptor beta chains were read from a single sample in a study of blood T cell repertoires in COVID-19. Repertoires were generated with immunoSEQ multiplex PCR, while TCRdb's copy carries only in-frame clones and drops some. The data show approximately 97,000 clones, with roughly 87% seen just once and under 6.5% held by the top ten. The sample comprised peripheral blood. The source of these receptors is a woman between 45 and 60 years old with COVID-19, enrolled during active disease. Each CDR3 is given with its conserved first and last residue. A D gene is named only where the DNA matches it firmly. Size is stated for part of the rows, as once, few or many counts, or as a class when the clone is expanded.

TRBV5-5	-	TRBJ2-3	TRBD1	CASSLGTGGTDTQYF	TGTGCCAGCAGCTTGGGGACAGGGGGCACAGATACGCAGTATTTT
TRBV7-3	-	TRBJ2-1	TRBD2	CASSLLGTSGGFYNEQFF	TGTGCCAGCAGCTTACTTGGGACTAGCGGGGGATTTTACAATGAGCAGTTCTTC
TRBV7-7	few	TRBJ2-2	-	CASSSQLIGTGELFF	TGTGCTAGCAGCTCACAGTTAATTGGCACCGGGGAGCTGTTTTTT
TRBV5-1	once	TRBJ1-6	-	CASSETEISPLHF	TGCGCCAGCAGCGAGACAGAAATTTCACCCCTCCACTTT
TRBV29-1	few	TRBJ2-5	TRBD1	CSAQGSDQETQYF	TGCAGCGCACAGGGGTCGGATCAAGAGACCCAGTACTTC
TRBV25-1	once	TRBJ1-6	-	CASSERDTYNSPLHF	TGTGCCAGCAGTGAACGGGACACTTATAATTCACCCCTCCACTTT
TRBV11-2	few	TRBJ2-2	TRBD2	CASSPAGGYTGELFF	TGTGCCAGCAGCCCAGCGGGGGGATACACCGGGGAGCTGTTTTTT
TRBV5-6	-	TRBJ2-7	-	CASSLAGSDPTW	TGTGCCAGCAGCTTGGCCGGGAGTGACCCTACTTGG
TRBV28	few	TRBJ2-6	-	CATAPIGRDLSGANVLTF	TGTGCCACCGCCCCGATCGGGCGGGATCTCTCTGGGGCCAACGTCCTGACTTTC
TRBV6-5	few	TRBJ2-7	TRBD2	CASSYSGGKYEQYF	TGTGCCAGCAGTTACAGCGGGGGGAAGTACGAGCAGTACTTC
TRBV14	-	TRBJ2-5	TRBD2	CASSPIGLAEETQYF	TGTGCCAGCAGCCCCATCGGACTAGCGGAAGAGACCCAGTACTTC
TRBV4-3	-	TRBJ2-3	TRBD1	CASSHLPGTGTGDTQYF	TGCGCCAGCAGCCACCTACCCGGGACCGGGACAGGAGATACGCAGTATTTT
TRBV7-3	few	TRBJ2-2	-	CASSLSRQNTGELFF	TGTGCCAGCAGCTTATCCAGACAGAACACCGGGGAGCTGTTTTTT
TRBV11-2	once	TRBJ2-2	-	CASSLGLFTGELFF	TGTGCCAGCAGCCTAGGACTTTTCACCGGGGAGCTGTTTTTT
TRBV11-3	once	TRBJ2-5	TRBD2	CASSLEGGGASPYQETQYF	TGTGCCAGCAGCTTAGAAGGCGGGGGGGCCTCACCGTACCAAGAGACCCAGTACTTC
TRBV11-3	-	TRBJ1-3	-	CASSLDASSGNTIYF	TGTGCCAGCAGCCTAGACGCTAGCTCTGGAAACACCATATATTTT
TRBV10-2	-	TRBJ2-5	-	CASSESRGAETQYF	TGCGCCAGCAGTGAGTCCAGGGGAGCGGAGACCCAGTACTTC
TRBV6-5	-	TRBJ1-3	-	CASTGGPGNTIYF	TGTGCCAGCACTGGGGGCCCTGGAAACACCATATATTTT
TRBV24-1	-	TRBJ1-3	TRBD1	CATSDPTGLSGNTIYF	TGTGCCACCAGTGACCCGACAGGGTTAAGTGGAAACACCATATATTTT
TRBV15	few	TRBJ2-7	-	CATSSEKAQSRRLEQYF	TGTGCCACCAGCTCAGAGAAGGCACAGAGCAGAAGGCTCGAGCAGTACTTC
TRBV7-2	-	TRBJ2-5	TRBD1	CASSSQGVIGETQYF	TGTGCCAGCAGCTCACAGGGGGTGATAGGAGAGACCCAGTACTTC
TRBV7-2	-	TRBJ2-2	TRBD2	CASSEAGTTNTGELFF	TGTGCCAGCAGCGAGGCCGGGACTACGAACACCGGGGAGCTGTTTTTT
TRBV19	-	TRBJ2-5	TRBD1	CASSKQGAVETQYF	TGTGCCAGTAGTAAACAGGGGGCGGTGGAGACCCAGTACTTC
TRBV18	-	TRBJ2-5	-	CASSPLDFQETQYF	TGTGCCAGCTCACCATTGGACTTCCAAGAGACCCAGTACTTC
TRBV4-1	-	TRBJ1-6	TRBD1	CASSHPEVRGPLLHF	TGCGCCAGCAGCCACCCAGAGGTGAGGGGGCCCCTCCTCCACTTT
TRBV10-1	few	TRBJ1-5	-	CASGDSNQPQHF	TGCGCCAGCGGAGATAGCAATCAGCCCCAGCATTTT
TRBV6-6	once	TRBJ2-3	TRBD2	CASSRASGGAGTDTQYF	TGTGCCAGCAGTCGGGCTAGCGGGGGGGCGGGCACAGATACGCAGTATTTT
TRBV11-3	once	TRBJ2-7	TRBD1	CASSLGTGDSYEQYF	TGTGCCAGCAGCTTAGGGACAGGGGATTCCTACGAGCAGTACTTC
TRBV7-2	-	TRBJ1-6	-	CASSLAGPWLTNSPLHF	TGTGCCAGCAGCTTAGCGGGCCCGTGGCTGACAAATTCACCCCTCCACTTT
TRBV10-3	few	TRBJ2-7	TRBD2	CAISSRLAGSPYEQYF	TGTGCCATCAGTTCTCGACTAGCGGGTTCTCCCTACGAGCAGTACTTC
TRBV2	-	TRBJ1-2	TRBD1	CASRPGTGIGYGYTF	TGTGCCAGCAGACCCGGGACAGGGATTGGCTATGGCTACACCTTC
TRBV6-5	-	TRBJ2-7	-	CASSLGQPRVYEQYF	TGTGCCAGCAGCCTAGGACAACCAAGGGTTTACGAGCAGTACTTC